This TCR beta chain is drawn from a study of cytomegalovirus exposure and HLA in healthy donors. Whole-study findings and limits: In an earlier analysis, most TCR beta V segments were productive about 87% or about 30% of the time.

On this clone: Its antigen is as yet unknown.

It was with 60 Vbeta and 13 Jbeta primers that the PCR ran. TCRdb keeps only in-frame clones here, not all; method: immunoSEQ multiplex PCR. The data contain about 200,000 clones, over 75% of them singletons. Germline CDR1 reads GTSNPN; CDR2 reads SVGIG (reference sequence). The CDR3 runs 14 residues. Trimming at V came to 4 bases and at J to 1 base, leaving 7 bases not matched to a gene. The TCR comes from a boy aged 2 to 10 in good health and CMV-seronegative. The specimen was PBMCs. J is TRBJ2-7 and V is TRBV30; TRBD2 aligns across 7 bases. The CDR3 region has the DNA TGTGCCTGGACAGCGGGGCTCCTTTCCTACGAGCAGTACTTC. Translation gives CAWTAGLLSYEQYF.